The 24 T cell receptor beta chains below were found in one sample sequenced in a study of T cell changes during pregnancy in multiple sclerosis. Using immunoSEQ multiplex PCR, the repertoire was profiled, and TCRdb retains in-frame clones only, with some absent. Found here are 35,000 or so clones, over 85% of them singletons; the top ten hold about 0.81%. The sequencing here drew on CD4+ T cells from peripheral blood mononuclear cells, taken after pregnancy. The receptors were gathered from a female donor in good health, enrolled as a control in a pregnancy study.

V usage is TRBV28 and J usage is TRBJ1-1; perhaps TRBD1 as D (5 bases). With 5 bases removed from V and 1 base from J, the gap between germline ends came to 11 bases. CDR3 length: 14 amino acids. CDR1 and CDR2 (germline): MDHEN, SYDVKM. CDR3 nucleotides: TGTGCCAGCAGTCCACCTCAGGGGAACACTGAAGCTTTCTTT. Protein product: CASSPPQGNTEAFF.

The chain is built from TRBV4-2 and TRBJ1-6, with D perhaps matching TRBD1 (6 bases). The V end lost 0 bases, the J end lost 9 bases, and 12 bases lay between the germline ends. CDR1 and CDR2 from the germline V gene are LGHNA and YNFKEQ. The CDR3 runs to 15 residues. CDR3 nucleotides: TGTGCCAGCAGCCAAGATTCAGGGGTGGGTTCACCCCTCCACTTT. This translates into CASSQDSGVGSPLHF.

This clone occurred once. The genes are TRBV7-9 and TRBJ1-2; TRBD1 matches 10 bases. Unmatched junction bases numbered 10, after V lost 5 bases and J lost 7 bases. This CDR3 comprises 15 residues. Germline V gene sequence: CDR1 SEHNR, CDR2 FQNEAQ (reference sequence). CDR3 DNA: TGTGCCAGCAGCCACGACAGGGGGCTCCTCGGTGGCTACACCTTC. Translation gives CASSHDRGLLGGYTF.

This clone showed up just once. The V gene is TRBV9, the J gene TRBJ2-3; the match to TRBD2 covers 9 bases. Trimming cost V 0 bases and J 6 bases; bases outside gene matches: 5. This CDR3 has 15 residues. CDR1 and CDR2 (germline): SGDLS, YYNGEE. CDR3: CASSVVAGGLDTQYF. The CDR3 nucleotides are TGTGCCAGCAGCGTAGTGGCGGGGGGGCTCGATACGCAGTATTTT.

The chain combines TRBV19 with TRBJ1-4; 7 positions match TRBD1. Trimming removed 3 bases from V and 5 bases from J; junction bases left unmatched: 6. Germline V gene data show CDR1 as LNHDA and CDR2 as SQIVND (reference sequence). This CDR3 region has 15 residues. The chain's CDR3 is CASSIVGTVNEKLFF. CDR3 in DNA: TGTGCCAGTAGTATCGTCGGGACAGTGAATGAAAAACTGTTTTTT.

The chain couples TRBV6-1 to TRBJ1-6; no reliable D call. The germline V gene has CDR1 MNHNS and CDR2 SASEGT. CDR3 length equals 15 residues. V was clipped by 3 bases and J by 0 bases, with 6 bases between them. The CDR3 is CASSEGSSYNSPLHF. CDR3 DNA: TGTGCCAGCAGTGAGGGGAGCTCCTATAATTCACCCCTCCACTTT.

The V gene is TRBV9, the J gene TRBJ2-7; D might be TRBD2 (6 bases). The germline V and J ends were trimmed by 3 bases and 0 bases, with 13 bases remaining between them. The CDR3 is made up of 15 amino acids. Germline V gene lookup returns CDR1 SGDLS and CDR2 YYNGEE. Here the CDR3 DNA reads TGTGCCAGCAGCGGGGGACTTTTAAGCTCCTACGAGCAGTACTTC. Encoded protein: CASSGGLLSSYEQYF.

The V and J genes are TRBV19 and TRBJ1-4; D not certain. Germline V gene data show CDR1 as LNHDA and CDR2 as SQIVND (reference sequence). This CDR3 is built from 16 residues. Trimming cost V 5 bases and J 0 bases, with 13 bases left between them. The CDR3 reads CASSQRRIATNEKLFF. The CDR3 nucleotides read TGTGCCAGTAGTCAGCGGCGAATCGCAACTAATGAAAAACTGTTTTTT.

The CDR3 DNA sequence: TGTGCCAGCAGTGAAGGCGCCCTGAGGAATGAAAAACTGTTTTTT. Translating it yields CASSEGALRNEKLFF. The chain joins TRBV6-1 to TRBJ1-4; D is uncertain. The CDR3 covers 15 residues. Trimming shortened V by 1 base and J by 5 bases, and 11 bases separated the two germline ends. The germline CDR1 and CDR2 sequences are MNHNS and SASEGT.

The chain has TRBV5-1 and TRBJ2-2, with 7 bases matching TRBD2. The V gene end was trimmed by 5 bases and the J gene end by 0 bases; junction bases not matched to a gene: 4. Germline CDR1 SGHRS, CDR2 YFSETQ. The CDR3 totals 15 residues. Written as DNA, the CDR3 is TGCGCCAGCAGTCCCGGGACTACGAACACCGGGGAGCTGTTTTTT. This gives the protein CASSPGTTNTGELFF.

The gene calls are TRBV19 and TRBJ1-1, with D unclear. Trimming left V 5 bases short and J 0 bases short, with 7 bases between. Per the germline V gene, CDR1 is LNHDA and CDR2 is SQIVND (reference sequence). The CDR3 runs 13 residues. CDR3 bases: TGTGCCAGTAGTCTTTCCTTGAACACTGAAGCTTTCTTT. Its protein is CASSLSLNTEAFF.

V is TRBV4-1 and J is TRBJ1-5; D unclear. V was pared by 4 bases and J by 6 bases, with 16 bases between. CDR1 is MGHRA and CDR2 is YSYEKL in the germline V gene. The CDR3 has 15 amino acids. The CDR3 nucleotides are TGCGCCAGCAGCCCCGTCTTAACGGGTGGTCAGCCCCAGCATTTT. Its protein product is CASSPVLTGGQPQHF.

The V call is TRBV30, the J call TRBJ1-1, with TRBD1 identical over 7 bases. This CDR3 is 14 amino acids long. Losses at the gene ends were 2 bases for V and 1 base for J; bases not matched to a gene: 4. CDR1 and CDR2 from the germline V gene are GTSNPN and SVGIG (reference sequence). Here the CDR3 DNA reads TGTGCCTGGAGTCTGACAGGGTCGAACACTGAAGCTTTCTTT. This codes for CAWSLTGSNTEAFF. Together with reference TRBV30 and TRBJ1-1, the CDR3 gives the full variable domain: SQTIHQWPATLVQPVGSPLSLECTVEGTSNPNLYWYRQAAGRGLQLLFYSVGIGQISSEVPQNLSASRPQDRQFILSSKKLLLSDSGFYLCAWSLTGSNTEAFFGQGTRLTVV.

The sample holds one count of this clone. The J gene is TRBJ2-3, the V gene TRBV2; TRBD2 agrees at 11 bases. The V and J ends lost 3 bases and 0 bases, in that order; junction bases with no gene match: 2. The CDR3 has 16 residues. CDR1 and CDR2 (germline): SNHLY, FYNNEI. The DNA for the CDR3 is TGTGCCAGCAGTGAGTGGACTAGCGGGAGCACAGATACGCAGTATTTT. Its protein product is CASSEWTSGSTDTQYF.

The chain carries TRBV7-2 and TRBJ2-7; the D is unclear. Germline lookup yields CDR1 SGHTA and CDR2 FQGNSA. The CDR3 consists of 13 residues. V was cut by 3 bases and J by 9 bases, with 15 bases left in between. The CDR3 loop is CASSFGTQSGQYF. The DNA for the CDR3 is TGTGCCAGCAGCTTCGGTACCCAGTCGGGGCAGTACTTC.

V is TRBV9 and J is TRBJ1-2, with a tentative D call TRBD1 (5 bases). Trimming removed 0 bases from V and 8 bases from J, with 11 bases in between. The CDR3 totals 13 residues. Germline CDR1 and CDR2: SGDLS and YYNGEE. CDR3 in DNA: TGTGCCAGCAGCGTAGGCAGGGTAGGAGGCTACACCTTC. Translating gives CASSVGRVGGYTF. The whole variable domain, filled in from reference TRBV9 and TRBJ1-2, reads DSGVTQTPKHLITATGQRVTLRCSPRSGDLSVYWYQQSLDQGLQFLIQYYNGEERAKGNILERFSAQQFPDLHSELNLSSLELGDSALYFCASSVGRVGGYTFGSGTRLTVV.

The gene calls are TRBV6-5 and TRBJ2-7, with a weak D call TRBD1 (5 bases). Germline CDR1 reads MNHEY; CDR2 reads SVGAGI. V was pared by 6 bases and J by 2 bases, with 14 bases between. This CDR3 spans 14 amino acids. The CDR3 coding sequence is TGTGCCAGCAGGGGAACAGGCTACCCCTACGAGCAGTACTTC. It codes for CASRGTGYPYEQYF.

J is TRBJ2-1 and V is TRBV11-2, with 13 bases fitting TRBD2. The CDR3 is made up of 16 amino acids. The germline CDR1 and CDR2 sequences are SGHAT and FQNNGV. V lost 1 base, J lost 7 bases, and 4 bases stayed unmatched. The CDR3, as DNA: TGTGCCAGCAGCTTAGTCAGGACTAGCGGGAGTAATGAGCAGTTCTTC. Its protein is CASSLVRTSGSNEQFF.

V is TRBV5-1 and J is TRBJ2-1; D might be TRBD2 (5 bases). The CDR3 sequence is 15 residues long. Trimming removed 4 bases from V and 1 base from J, with 12 bases in between. Germline CDR1 SGHRS, CDR2 YFSETQ. For the CDR3, the DNA is TGCGCCAGCAGCCCCCGGGATAGGTCCTACAATGAGCAGTTCTTC. It yields the protein CASSPRDRSYNEQFF.

This clone has a single count. This chain joins TRBV7-2 and TRBJ2-5, with D possibly TRBD1 on 6 matching bases. This CDR3 spans 16 amino acids. The germline V and J ends were trimmed by 5 bases and 4 bases, with 20 bases remaining between them. Germline CDR1 is SGHTA and CDR2 is FQGNSA. This CDR3 is CASSKEGRQGRETQYF. The CDR3 region has the DNA TGTGCCAGCAGCAAAGAGGGGCGGCAGGGGAGAGAGACCCAGTACTTC.

V usage is TRBV7-3 and J usage is TRBJ2-4; 9 bases match TRBD2. Germline V CDR1 and CDR2: SGHTA, FQGTGA. J gave up 7 bases and V 1 base, and 5 bases lay outside the gene matches. The CDR3 is 15 amino acids. The CDR3 sequence: CASSLNGGGANIQYF. The CDR3, as DNA: TGTGCCAGCAGCTTAAACGGCGGGGGGGCTAACATTCAGTACTTC. Using reference TRBV7-3 and TRBJ2-4 for the parts outside the CDR3, the full variable domain is GAGVSQTPSNKVTEKGKYVELRCDPISGHTALYWYRQSLGQGPEFLIYFQGTGAADDSGLPNDRFFAVRPEGSVSTLKIQRTERGDSAVYLCASSLNGGGANIQYFGAGTRLSVL.

V gene TRBV10-3 combines with J gene TRBJ2-5, with 7 bases matching TRBD1. This CDR3 region has 14 residues. From germline, CDR1 is ENHRY and CDR2 SYGVKD. V was pared by 2 bases and J by 7 bases, with 7 bases of the junction left unmatched. The CDR3 region has the DNA TGTGCCATCAGTGAGGACAGGGTGGTCGGGACCCAGTACTTC. It is translated as CAISEDRVVGTQYF.

The chain carries TRBV28 and TRBJ2-7; 8 bases map to TRBD1. The CDR3 spans 18 residues. The V and J ends lost 6 bases and 5 bases, in that order; junction bases with no gene match: 21. Germline loops: CDR1 MDHEN, CDR2 SYDVKM. DNA for the CDR3: TGTGCCAGCAGCCCCTTGGAGGCCAGGGGGCAATTGATGGACGAGCAGTACTTC. Its protein is CASSPLEARGQLMDEQYF. The full variable domain, rest sourced from reference TRBV28 and TRBJ2-7, is DVKVTQSSRYLVKRTGEKVFLECVQDMDHENMFWYRQDPGLGLRLIYFSYDVKMKEKGDIPEGYSVSREKKERFSLILESASTNQTSMYLCASSPLEARGQLMDEQYFGPGTRLTVT.

The chain links TRBV11-2 to TRBJ2-6, with 9 bases fitting TRBD1. The CDR3 runs to 18 residues. Trimming at V came to 6 bases and at J to 0 bases, leaving 9 bases not matched to a gene. Germline CDR1 is SGHAT and CDR2 is FQNNGV. CDR3 loop: CASRRLGQGHSGANVLTF. The DNA for the CDR3 is TGTGCCAGCAGACGCCTGGGACAGGGCCACTCTGGGGCCAACGTCCTGACTTTC.